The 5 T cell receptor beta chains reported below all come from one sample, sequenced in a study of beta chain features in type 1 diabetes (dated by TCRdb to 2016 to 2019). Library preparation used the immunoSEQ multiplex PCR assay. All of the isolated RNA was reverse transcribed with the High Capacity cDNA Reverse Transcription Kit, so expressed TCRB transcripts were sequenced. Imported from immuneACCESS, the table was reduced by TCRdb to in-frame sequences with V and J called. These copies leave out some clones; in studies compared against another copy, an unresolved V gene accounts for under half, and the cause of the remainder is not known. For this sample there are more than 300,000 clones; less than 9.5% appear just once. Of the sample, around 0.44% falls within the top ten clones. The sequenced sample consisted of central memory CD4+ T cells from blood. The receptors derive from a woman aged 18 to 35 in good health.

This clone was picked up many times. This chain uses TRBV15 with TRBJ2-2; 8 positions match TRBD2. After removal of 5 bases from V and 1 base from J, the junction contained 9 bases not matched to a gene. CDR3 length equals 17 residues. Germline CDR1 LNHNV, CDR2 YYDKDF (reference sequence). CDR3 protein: CATSGSSGSKNTGELFF. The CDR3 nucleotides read TGTGCCACCAGCGGGTCAAGCGGGAGTAAGAACACCGGGGAGCTGTTTTTT.

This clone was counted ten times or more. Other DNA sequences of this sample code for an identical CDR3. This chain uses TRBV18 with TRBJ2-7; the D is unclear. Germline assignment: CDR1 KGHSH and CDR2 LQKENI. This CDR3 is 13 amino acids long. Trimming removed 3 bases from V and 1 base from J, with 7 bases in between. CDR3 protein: CASSPAPSYEQYF. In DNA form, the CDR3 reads TGTGCCAGCTCACCCGCCCCTTCCTACGAGCAGTACTTC.

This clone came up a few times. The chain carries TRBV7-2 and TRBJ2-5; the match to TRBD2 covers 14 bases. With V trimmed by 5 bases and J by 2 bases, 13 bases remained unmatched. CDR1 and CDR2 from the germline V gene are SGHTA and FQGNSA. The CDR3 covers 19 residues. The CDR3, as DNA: TGTGCCAGCAGCCTAAGCTGGCCAGGACTAGCGGGGGGACAAGAGACCCAGTACTTC. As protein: CASSLSWPGLAGGQETQYF.

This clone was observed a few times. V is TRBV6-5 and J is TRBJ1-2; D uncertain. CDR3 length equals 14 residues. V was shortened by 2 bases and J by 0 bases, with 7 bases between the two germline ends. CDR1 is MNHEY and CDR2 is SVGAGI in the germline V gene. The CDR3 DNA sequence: TGTGCCAGCAGTTACGGAGTGGCTAACTATGGCTACACCTTC. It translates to CASSYGVANYGYTF.

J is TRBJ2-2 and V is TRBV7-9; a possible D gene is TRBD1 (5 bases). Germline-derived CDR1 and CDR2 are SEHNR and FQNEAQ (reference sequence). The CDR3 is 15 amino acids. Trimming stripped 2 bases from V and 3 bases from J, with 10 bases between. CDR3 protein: CASSLPGRHTGELFF. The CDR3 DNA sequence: TGTGCCAGCAGCTTACCAGGGCGGCACACCGGGGAGCTGTTTTTT.